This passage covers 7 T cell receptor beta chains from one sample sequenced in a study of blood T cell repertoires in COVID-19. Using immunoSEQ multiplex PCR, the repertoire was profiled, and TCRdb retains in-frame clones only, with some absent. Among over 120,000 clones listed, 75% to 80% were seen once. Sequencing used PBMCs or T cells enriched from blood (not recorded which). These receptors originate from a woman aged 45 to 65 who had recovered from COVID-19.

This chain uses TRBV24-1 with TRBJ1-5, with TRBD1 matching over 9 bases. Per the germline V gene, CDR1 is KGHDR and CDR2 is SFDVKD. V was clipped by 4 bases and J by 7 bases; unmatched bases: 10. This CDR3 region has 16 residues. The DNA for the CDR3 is TGTGCCACCAGTGACACCGGGACAGGGAAGGGGCAGCCCCAGCATTTT. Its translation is CATSDTGTGKGQPQHF.

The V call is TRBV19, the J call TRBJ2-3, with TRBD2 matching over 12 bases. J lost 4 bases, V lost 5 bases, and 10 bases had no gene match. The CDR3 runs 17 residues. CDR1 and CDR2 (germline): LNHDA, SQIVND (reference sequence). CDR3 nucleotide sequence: TGTGCCAGTAGTCCGATCTTTCTAGCGGGAGGGGCAGATACGCAGTATTTT. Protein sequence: CASSPIFLAGGADTQYF.

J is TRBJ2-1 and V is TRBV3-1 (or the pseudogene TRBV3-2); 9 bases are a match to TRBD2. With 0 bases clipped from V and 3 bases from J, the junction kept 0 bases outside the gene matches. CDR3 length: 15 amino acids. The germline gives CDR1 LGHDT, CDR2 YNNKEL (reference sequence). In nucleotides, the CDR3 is TGTGCCAGCAGCCAAGATAGCGGGAGCTACAATGAGCAGTTCTTC. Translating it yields CASSQDSGSYNEQFF.

The CDR3 nucleotides are TGTGCCAGCAGACGGGGACAGGGGAAAAATGAGCAGTTCTTC. Translated: CASRRGQGKNEQFF. The chain is built from TRBV14 and TRBJ2-1; TRBD1 aligns across 10 bases. The CDR3 has 14 residues. Germline CDR1 SGHDN, CDR2 FVKESK. The V and J ends lost 6 bases and 7 bases, in that order; junction bases with no gene match: 6.

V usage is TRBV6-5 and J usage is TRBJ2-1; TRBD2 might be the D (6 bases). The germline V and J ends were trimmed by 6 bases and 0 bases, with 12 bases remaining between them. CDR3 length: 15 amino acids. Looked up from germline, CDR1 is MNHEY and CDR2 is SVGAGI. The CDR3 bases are TGTGCCAGCAGCCCCGGGGGTAACTCCTACAATGAGCAGTTCTTC. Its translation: CASSPGGNSYNEQFF.

The CDR3 spells CASSAGGLADTQYF. CDR3 nucleotides: TGTGCCAGCAGCGCCGGGGGACTAGCAGATACGCAGTATTTT. V usage is TRBV9 and J usage is TRBJ2-3; TRBD2 aligns across 8 bases. Germline lookup yields CDR1 SGDLS and CDR2 YYNGEE. V lost 3 bases, J lost 4 bases, and 4 bases stayed unmatched. CDR3 size: 14 residues.

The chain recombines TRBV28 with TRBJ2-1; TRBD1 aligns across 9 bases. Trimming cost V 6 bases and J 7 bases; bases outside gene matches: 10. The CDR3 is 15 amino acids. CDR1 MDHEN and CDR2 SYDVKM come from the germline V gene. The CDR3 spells CASREQGAMANEQFF. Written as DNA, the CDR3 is TGTGCCAGCAGGGAACAGGGGGCGATGGCAAATGAGCAGTTCTTC.